This TCR beta chain was identified in a study of blood T cell repertoires in COVID-19. Study as a whole: Samples representing acute and convalescent COVID-19 were sourced from the United States, Italy and Spain.

In the authors' methods: Estimated nucleated cell counts came from reference gene primer amplification. Profiling relied on immunoSEQ multiplex PCR, and the TCRdb table lists in-frame clones only, not all of them. V, J and clone size are taken as reported in that table, and D and trimming were inferred from the DNA itself. The profile shows 430,000 or so clones, roughly 88% of them singletons. This clone was seen just once. Trimming pared 2 bases from V and 2 bases from J, leaving 19 bases between. From germline, CDR1 is SGHNT and CDR2 YYREEE (reference sequence). This CDR3 comprises 17 residues. The sequence was collected from a woman in her late teens or twenties who had been exposed to COVID-19. The sample consisted of PBMCs or T cells enriched from blood (not recorded which). The rearrangement uses TRBV5-4 and TRBJ1-1; the D gene is possibly TRBD1 (6 bases). The CDR3 nucleotides are TGTGCCAGCAGCTTCGGACAGTACTCTCCCACAAACACTGAAGCTTTCTTT. Translation: CASSFGQYSPTNTEAFF.